These 10 T cell receptor beta chains came from one sample sequenced in a study of T cells in Graves' hyperthyroidism and ophthalmopathy. There were TCR beta CDR3 regions amplified from RNA transcripts. The primer set for the first-round RT-PCR of the TCR CDR3 was HTBI. TCRdb analysed the multiplex PCR reads with MiXCR anew, one entry per CDR3 protein. The sample records about 840,000 distinct CDR3 sequences, around 38% being singletons. Sequenced sample: blood. Source of these receptors: a man younger than 35 with Graves' hyperthyroidism.

J is TRBJ2-5 and V is TRBV5-1; 9 bases match TRBD1. The CDR3 contains 15 residues. The germline V gene has CDR1 SGHRS and CDR2 YFSETQ. V trimming: 4 bases; J trimming: 3 bases; junction bases outside the gene matches: 7. The CDR3 nucleotides read TGCGCCAGCAGCGGAACAGGGGGCAGGGAAGAGACCCAGTACTTC. Its translation is CASSGTGGREETQYF.

This clonotype was observed many times. The genes are TRBV24-1 and TRBJ1-5; a possible D gene is TRBD1 (6 bases). Deletions cut 4 bases from V and 4 bases from J, with 10 bases between. This CDR3 comprises 14 residues. Germline-derived CDR1 and CDR2 are KGHDR and SFDVKD. CDR3 protein: CATSEGHRNQPQHF. CDR3 bases: TGTGCCACCAGTGAGGGACATCGAAATCAGCCCCAGCATTTT.

The chain has TRBV12-3 or TRBV12-4 and TRBJ1-1, with D uncertain. CDR3 length equals 14 residues. Trimming stripped 9 bases from V and 1 base from J, with 15 bases between. This CDR3 reads CARQQGRQNTEAFF. In DNA form, the CDR3 reads TGTGCCAGGCAACAAGGGCGGCAGAACACTGAAGCTTTCTTT.

V is TRBV6-1 and J is TRBJ1-1; no clear D. The germline V and J ends were trimmed by 6 bases and 5 bases, with 13 bases remaining between them. This CDR3 is 13 amino acids long. CDR1 and CDR2 (germline): MNHNS, SASEGT. As DNA, the CDR3 is TGTGCCAGCAGCCAAGAAGGGTGGACTGAAGCTTTCTTT. Protein: CASSQEGWTEAFF.

This clonotype has at least ten counts. The chain uses TRBV15 and TRBJ1-2, with a possible D match to TRBD1 (5 bases). The ends were cut back, 6 bases at V and 3 bases at J, with 11 bases in the middle. The V gene's germline CDR1 is LNHNV and CDR2 YYDKDF (reference sequence). There are 13 residues in the CDR3. Here the CDR3 reads CATSGGTDYGYTF. DNA for the CDR3: TGTGCCACCAGTGGAGGGACCGACTATGGCTACACCTTC.

This clonotype was seen ten or more times. The chain joins TRBV20-1 to TRBJ2-7; 15 bases fit TRBD2. Germline V gene data show CDR1 as DFQATT and CDR2 as SNEGSKA (reference sequence). Unmatched junction bases numbered 3, after V lost 5 bases and J lost 7 bases. CDR3 length: 13 residues. Here the CDR3 reads CSAGGTSGREQYF. The CDR3 region has the DNA TGCAGTGCTGGAGGGACTAGCGGGAGGGAGCAGTACTTC.

The rearrangement uses TRBV9 and TRBJ2-5; D gene unclear. Looked up from germline, CDR1 is SGDLS and CDR2 is YYNGEE. The V gene lost 3 bases and the J gene lost 2 bases, with 11 bases spanning the gap. The CDR3 extends over 14 amino acids. The CDR3 protein is CASSGVGKQETQYF. The CDR3 DNA reads as TGTGCCAGCAGCGGAGTAGGGAAGCAAGAGACCCAGTACTTC.

A remark on this clonotype: This clone may be a read error of a much larger clone one base away. CDR3 protein: CASSLVEGGATGELFF. CDR3 DNA sequence: TGTGCCAGCAGCTTAGTCGAGGGAGGGGCCACCGGGGAGCTGTTTTTT. This chain joins TRBV7-8 and TRBJ2-2, with 7 bases matching TRBD2. The J segment lost 4 bases and the V segment lost 1 base, leaving 6 bases of the junction unmatched. This CDR3 is built from 16 residues. Germline V CDR1 and CDR2: SGHVS, FQNEAQ.

This clonotype has just a few counts. The chain combines TRBV6-5 with TRBJ1-5; a possible D gene is TRBD1 (6 bases). V was clipped by 6 bases and J by 6 bases, with 15 bases between them. The CDR3 spans 14 residues. CDR1 and CDR2 from the germline V gene are MNHEY and SVGAGI. CDR3 sequence (DNA): TGTGCCAGCAGACCGGGGGGCCTCGGTCAGCCCCAGCATTTT. Amino acids: CASRPGGLGQPQHF.

In its sample, this clonotype was seen once. CDR3 protein: CASSYLTSTTGTGELFF. CDR3 in DNA: TGTGCCAGCAGCTATCTGACTAGCACGACGGGCACCGGGGAGCTGTTTTTT. The chain recombines TRBV11-2 with TRBJ2-2; 7 bases map to TRBD2. CDR1 and CDR2 from the germline V gene are SGHAT and FQNNGV. This CDR3 is built from 17 residues. The trim removed 4 bases at V and 4 bases at J, leaving 12 bases unmatched.